Following are 3 T cell receptor beta chains from one sample sequenced in a study of CD8+ T cells in alopecia areata. Treatment reported: oral pan-JAK inhibitor, 5-10 mg twice daily. Extracted from the samples, RNA was reverse transcribed into cDNA to serve as the sequencing template. The assay was immunoSEQ multiplex PCR, and TCRdb's table has in-frame clones only and misses some. The data contain some 100,000 clones, 58% of them singletons. Sequencing was performed on CD8+ T cells sorted from blood, taken at week 4, from a patient treated with tofacitinib. The receptors stem from a human donor with alopecia areata.

This clone came up a few times. The chain combines TRBV30 with TRBJ1-1, with 10 bases aligning to TRBD1. CDR3 length: 13 residues. V shed 5 bases and J 1 base; nucleotides not matched to a gene: 1. Germline CDR1 is GTSNPN and CDR2 is SVGIG (reference sequence). The CDR3 DNA follows: TGTGCCTGGGGACAGGGGGGGAACACTGAAGCTTTCTTT. This sequence encodes CAWGQGGNTEAFF. The variable domain in full, completed from reference TRBV30 and TRBJ1-1, reads SQTIHQWPATLVQPVGSPLSLECTVEGTSNPNLYWYRQAAGRGLQLLFYSVGIGQISSEVPQNLSASRPQDRQFILSSKKLLLSDSGFYLCAWGQGGNTEAFFGQGTRLTVV.

The J gene is TRBJ2-7, the V gene TRBV7-9; no firm D call. The V gene's germline CDR1 is SEHNR and CDR2 FQNEAQ (reference sequence). The V gene lost 1 base and the J gene lost 5 bases, with 9 bases spanning the gap. CDR3 length equals 13 residues. The CDR3 DNA reads TGTGCCAGCAGCTTAGAGTCAACACACGAGCAGTACTTC. Translation gives CASSLESTHEQYF.

V gene TRBV2 combines with J gene TRBJ2-7; D unclear. V shed 3 bases and J shed 0 bases, with 9 bases lying between them. This CDR3 region has 14 residues. Germline lookup yields CDR1 SNHLY and CDR2 FYNNEI. CDR3 sequence reads: CASSENGFSYEQYF. The CDR3 DNA sequence: TGTGCCAGCAGTGAGAACGGGTTCTCCTACGAGCAGTACTTC.